These 27 T cell receptor beta chains were sequenced from one sample in a study of blood T cell repertoires in COVID-19. The data were produced by immunoSEQ multiplex PCR, yet TCRdb's version contains in-frame clones alone and is incomplete. The sample carries about 150,000 clones, 65% to 90% recorded once. The source material was peripheral blood. The receptor set was obtained from a man between 65 and 79 years old with acute or convalescent COVID-19.

This chain connects TRBV12-1 to TRBJ1-5; TRBD1 reflects the table's D call only, with no check against the DNA. TRBV12-1 is an annotated pseudogene. There are 15 residues in the CDR3. The CDR3 coding sequence is TGTGCCAGCAGCTCACAGGGGGCTCCGAATCAGCCCCAGCATTTT. This gives the protein CASSSQGAPNQPQHF.

V gene TRBV7-2 combines with J gene TRBJ2-5, with D possibly matching TRBD2 (5 bases). CDR1 is SGHTA and CDR2 is FQGNSA in the germline V gene. V was clipped by 1 base and J by 4 bases, with 13 bases between them. This CDR3 is built from 15 residues. CDR3 nucleotides: TGTGCCAGCAGCTTAGGCCGGCAGAGGGTAGAGACCCAGTACTTC. Translating it yields CASSLGRQRVETQYF.

This clone appeared a single time. The chain couples TRBV7-9 to TRBJ2-3, with no clear D. Between the trimmed V and J ends, which lost 3 bases and 1 base, there was a span of 5 bases. The CDR3 has 13 amino acids. Germline V CDR1 and CDR2: SEHNR, FQNEAQ (reference sequence). CDR3 sequence: CASSFEGTDTQYF. Written as DNA, the CDR3 is TGTGCCAGCAGCTTTGAGGGCACAGATACGCAGTATTTT.

As regards this clone: One end of the junction fails to match germline, which may point to a read error. V gene TRBV7-7 combines with J gene TRBJ2-5; TRBD1 matches 11 bases. This CDR3 has 15 amino acids. Per the germline V gene, CDR1 is SSHAT and CDR2 is FNYEAQ (reference sequence). In nucleotides, the CDR3 is TGTGCTAGCAGCAGCGGGACAGGGGGGGGAGAGACCCAGTACTTC. Residues: CASSSGTGGGETQYF.

The chain employs TRBV5-1 and TRBJ2-3; 10 positions agree with TRBD2. The CDR3 totals 18 residues. Germline CDR1 and CDR2: SGHRS and YFSETQ. V lost 0 bases and J lost 0; bases outside the gene matches: 7. In nucleotides, the CDR3 is TGCGCCAGCAGCTTGGTGTCTAGCGGGAGCACTAGCACAGATACGCAGTATTTT. Residues: CASSLVSSGSTSTDTQYF. Drawing the rest from reference TRBV5-1 and TRBJ2-3, the complete variable domain is KAGVTQTPRYLIKTRGQQVTLSCSPISGHRSVSWYQQTPGQGLQFLFEYFSETQRNKGNFPGRFSGRQFSNSRSEMNVSTLELGDSALYLCASSLVSSGSTSTDTQYFGPGTRLTVL.

V and J are TRBV7-2 and TRBJ2-1; TRBD2 is a possible D gene (5 bases). Trimming cost V 1 base and J 6 bases, with 10 bases left between them. CDR1 is SGHTA, CDR2 FQGNSA, per germline. The CDR3 has 14 amino acids. CDR3: CASSLDSSPNEQFF. CDR3 nucleotide sequence: TGTGCCAGCAGCTTAGATTCTAGCCCCAATGAGCAGTTCTTC.

This chain joins TRBV24-1 and TRBJ2-2, with a possible D match to TRBD1 (5 bases). Germline loops: CDR1 KGHDR, CDR2 SFDVKD. V was pared by 4 bases and J by 5 bases, with 10 bases between. This CDR3 is built from 14 residues. The CDR3 nucleotides read TGTGCCACCAGTGAGGTCAGGGAAACCGGGGAGCTGTTTTTT. Translated: CATSEVRETGELFF.

The chain employs TRBV7-2 and TRBJ2-3; TRBD1 agrees at 8 bases. V dropped 1 base and J dropped 0; count of bases not matched to a gene: 3. CDR1 SGHTA and CDR2 FQGNSA come from the germline V gene. The CDR3 contains 16 residues. CDR3 nucleotides: TGTGCCAGCAGCTTAGGGACAGGGCGTAGCACAGATACGCAGTATTTT. The encoded protein is CASSLGTGRSTDTQYF.

This rearrangement joins TRBV28 to TRBJ1-2, with a tentative D call TRBD1 (5 bases). The CDR3 length is 14 residues. V lost 3 bases to trimming and J lost 4 bases, with 12 bases between them. Germline CDR1 is MDHEN and CDR2 is SYDVKM. The CDR3 loop is CASSLRGSIYGYTF. The CDR3 DNA sequence: TGTGCCAGCAGTTTGCGGGGGAGTATCTATGGCTACACCTTC.

This chain connects TRBV5-1 to TRBJ2-4; 13 bases are shared with TRBD2. From germline, CDR1 is SGHRS and CDR2 YFSETQ. The J segment lost 3 bases and the V segment lost 4 bases, leaving 10 bases of the junction unmatched. The CDR3 spans 18 residues. The CDR3 loop reads CASSPGLAGVGGKNIQYF. The CDR3 DNA sequence: TGCGCCAGCAGCCCTGGACTAGCGGGAGTCGGAGGCAAAAACATTCAGTACTTC. The full variable domain, its missing parts supplied by reference TRBV5-1 and TRBJ2-4, is KAGVTQTPRYLIKTRGQQVTLSCSPISGHRSVSWYQQTPGQGLQFLFEYFSETQRNKGNFPGRFSGRQFSNSRSEMNVSTLELGDSALYLCASSPGLAGVGGKNIQYFGAGTRLSVL.

Comment on this clone: In the same sample, other DNA sequences code for this CDR3. This chain connects TRBV6-5 to TRBJ1-2; 9 positions agree with TRBD1. The CDR3 consists of 13 residues. The junction had 5 bases not matched to a gene; V was cut back by 7 bases and J by 5 bases. The V gene's germline CDR1 is MNHEY and CDR2 SVGAGI. CDR3 in DNA: TGTGCCAGCACAGGACAGGGGCCTTATGGCTACACCTTC. Amino acid sequence: CASTGQGPYGYTF.

The chain carries TRBV2 and TRBJ2-4; D might be TRBD1 (6 bases). This CDR3 spans 13 amino acids. Per germline, CDR1 SNHLY and CDR2 FYNNEI. Trimming removed 2 bases from V and 9 bases from J, with 11 bases in between. The CDR3: CASSESGVGIQYF. The CDR3 nucleotides read TGTGCCAGCAGTGAATCAGGGGTGGGCATTCAGTACTTC.

The rearrangement links TRBV18 to TRBJ2-7; 10 nucleotides agree with TRBD1. V lost 6 bases, J lost 3 bases, and 5 bases stayed unmatched. The germline V gene encodes CDR1 KGHSH and CDR2 LQKENI. The CDR3 totals 14 residues. The CDR3 nucleotides read TGTGCCAGCTCGTCCGGGACAGGGGTCTACGAGCAGTACTTC. Protein product: CASSSGTGVYEQYF.

This chain links TRBV5-6 with TRBJ1-1; TRBD1 matches at 8 bases. The junction had 5 bases not matched to a gene; V was cut back by 4 bases and J by 0 bases. Germline lookup yields CDR1 SGHDT and CDR2 YYEEEE. This CDR3 comprises 15 residues. The CDR3 nucleotides read TGTGCCAGCAGCCCCGGGACAGGAATGAACACTGAAGCTTTCTTT. It is translated as CASSPGTGMNTEAFF.

This clone was counted once. The V and J genes are TRBV5-1 and TRBJ2-2; TRBD1 agrees at 10 bases. J was trimmed by 4 bases and V by 0 bases; bases with no gene match: 3. Germline assignment: CDR1 SGHRS and CDR2 YFSETQ. The CDR3 runs 16 residues. The CDR3 here is CASSLAGTGVTGELFF. The CDR3 DNA is TGCGCCAGCAGCTTGGCCGGGACAGGGGTCACCGGGGAGCTGTTTTTT.

The chain couples TRBV5-4 to TRBJ2-1, with 9 bases identical to TRBD2. The V and J ends lost 5 bases and 0 bases, in that order; junction bases with no gene match: 3. The CDR3 runs 15 residues. Germline CDR1 and CDR2: SGHNT and YYREEE (reference sequence). The CDR3 loop is CASRGSGSSYNEQFF. The CDR3 DNA is TGTGCCAGCAGAGGTAGCGGGAGCTCCTACAATGAGCAGTTCTTC.

The chain employs TRBV5-3 and TRBJ2-2; perhaps TRBD1 as D (5 bases). TRBV5-3 is annotated as an ORF whose role is uncertain. V was shortened by 0 bases and J by 5 bases, with 14 bases between the two germline ends. CDR3 length: 16 amino acids. CDR3: CARSLAQGNRTGELFF. DNA for the CDR3: TGTGCCAGAAGCTTGGCCCAGGGTAATAGAACCGGGGAGCTGTTTTTT.

In its sample, this clone was seen a few times. The chain links TRBV29-1 to TRBJ1-5; D is perhaps TRBD1 (6 bases). The germline gives CDR1 SQVTM, CDR2 ANQGSEA. The CDR3 length is 13 residues. V lost 7 bases, J lost 3 bases, and 13 bases lay in between. The CDR3 loop reads CSATTGNNQPQHF. The CDR3 coding sequence is TGCAGCGCCACCACAGGGAACAATCAGCCCCAGCATTTT.

The gene calls are TRBV7-3 and TRBJ2-1; D is unresolved. V gave up 2 bases and J gave up 0 bases, with 8 bases separating them. Germline V lookup: CDR1 SGHTA, CDR2 FQGTGA. The CDR3 is 15 amino acids. The CDR3 DNA sequence: TGTGCCAGCAGCTTACTATCTAGCTCCTACAATGAGCAGTTCTTC. Translating it yields CASSLLSSSYNEQFF.

The rearrangement uses TRBV19 and TRBJ2-2; TRBD2 matches 7 bases. Trimming at V came to 1 base and at J to 8 bases, leaving 4 bases not matched to a gene. This CDR3 is built from 14 residues. Per germline, CDR1 LNHDA and CDR2 SQIVND (reference sequence). Here the CDR3 reads CASSIAGGFGELFF. CDR3 nucleotide sequence: TGTGCCAGTAGTATAGCGGGAGGTTTTGGGGAGCTGTTTTTT.

Here the CDR3 DNA reads TGTGCCACCAGCAGATGGATAGCGGGGGACAATGAGCAGTTCTTC. Residues: CATSRWIAGDNEQFF. The chain recombines TRBV15 with TRBJ2-1; 9 nucleotides agree with TRBD2. J lost 5 bases, V lost 2 bases, and 4 bases had no gene match. The CDR3 length is 15 residues. Germline lookup yields CDR1 LNHNV and CDR2 YYDKDF (reference sequence).

The CDR3, as DNA: TGCGCCAGCAGTGAGGCGGGAGCAGGGGCCAACGTCCTGACTTTC. Protein sequence: CASSEAGAGANVLTF. This chain uses TRBV10-2 with TRBJ2-6, with 7 positions matching TRBD2. The CDR3 consists of 15 residues. V shed 2 bases, J shed 4 bases, and the junction held 2 bases outside the gene matches. Looked up from germline, CDR1 is WSHSY and CDR2 is SAAADI.

The V and J genes are TRBV15 and TRBJ2-7; a weak D match, TRBD2 (6 bases). The CDR3 runs 14 residues. Germline CDR1 and CDR2: LNHNV and YYDKDF (reference sequence). With 0 bases removed from V and 5 bases from J, the gap between germline ends came to 11 bases. CDR3 sequence: CATSRDLASDEQYF. The CDR3 nucleotides are TGTGCCACCAGCAGAGATCTAGCGTCGGACGAGCAGTACTTC.

V is TRBV6-6 and J is TRBJ2-7, with D possibly matching TRBD1 (6 bases). Germline CDR1 reads MNHNY; CDR2 reads SVGAGI (reference sequence). V gave up 4 bases and J gave up 6 bases, with 16 bases separating them. The CDR3 length is 14 residues. The CDR3 loop reads CASSSGTSLSEQYF. CDR3 DNA: TGTGCCAGCAGTTCCGGGACAAGCCTTTCCGAGCAGTACTTC.

This rearrangement joins TRBV10-3 to TRBJ2-5, with D possibly TRBD2 on 5 matching bases. Germline loops: CDR1 ENHRY, CDR2 SYGVKD. Trimming left V 8 bases short and J 1 base short, with 8 bases between. The CDR3 consists of 12 residues. In nucleotides, the CDR3 is TGTGCCATCGGTAGCGTCCAAGAGACCCAGTACTTC. The encoded protein is CAIGSVQETQYF.

The chain employs TRBV7-8 and TRBJ2-5, with 8 bases matching TRBD2. This CDR3 has 14 amino acids. The V gene's germline CDR1 is SGHVS and CDR2 FQNEAQ. V shed 0 bases and J 6 bases; nucleotides not matched to a gene: 3. The CDR3 nucleotides read TGTGCCAGCAGCTTAGCTAGCGGGATCAAGACCCAGTACTTC. It is translated as CASSLASGIKTQYF.

V usage is TRBV28 and J usage is TRBJ2-3; D is ambiguous. The CDR3 consists of 13 residues. The V gene's germline CDR1 is MDHEN and CDR2 SYDVKM. The CDR3 coding sequence is TGTGGAATAGAACTCCCTAGCACAGATACGCAGTATTTT. Amino acids: CGIELPSTDTQYF.